The 13 T cell receptor beta chains given below trace back to one sample, sequenced in a study of vaccination effects on CD4 cells after COVID-19 (dated by TCRdb to 2022 to 2024). After around 11 days of culture, CD4+ T cells were isolated with the EasySep CD4+ T cell isolation kit. The method was the immunoSEQ multiplex PCR assay. TCRdb limited this immuneACCESS table to in-frame rearrangements with V and J called. A share of clones is missing; checked studies link under half to unresolved V genes, and the rest is unexplained. For this sample the table gives 40,000 to 60,000 clones, of which 70% to 75% were detected only once. The top ten clonotypes cover about 9% of the sample. Antigens for these TCRs are unknown. Here the sequenced sample was CD4+ T cells from PBMCs cultured without peptide, taken before COVID-19 vaccination. The receptor set was obtained from a human donor who had a prior SARS-CoV-2 infection.

V gene TRBV7-3 combines with J gene TRBJ2-4; TRBD2 matches 7 bases. Per the germline V gene, CDR1 is SGHTA and CDR2 is FQGTGA. This CDR3 is 23 amino acids long. The V gene end was trimmed by 0 bases and the J gene end by 1 base; junction bases not matched to a gene: 24. CDR3: CASSLTFQFVGGTQRLAKNIQYF. The CDR3 DNA is TGTGCCAGCAGCTTAACTTTTCAATTTGTCGGGGGGACTCAGCGTCTGGCCAAAAACATTCAGTACTTC. Filled out from reference TRBV7-3 and TRBJ2-4, the complete variable domain reads GAGVSQTPSNKVTEKGKYVELRCDPISGHTALYWYRQSLGQGPEFLIYFQGTGAADDSGLPNDRFFAVRPEGSVSTLKIQRTERGDSAVYLCASSLTFQFVGGTQRLAKNIQYFGAGTRLSVL.

The CDR3: CASSIVPSGGENQETQYF. CDR3 nucleotides: TGTGCCAGCAGTATAGTTCCCAGCGGGGGGGAAAACCAAGAGACCCAGTACTTC. The V gene is TRBV7-2, the J gene TRBJ2-5; 10 positions agree with TRBD2. Per germline, CDR1 SGHTA and CDR2 FQGNSA. The CDR3 is 18 residues long. Germline trimming cut 6 bases from V and 0 bases from J; bases unmatched to any gene: 13.

The chain employs TRBV9 and TRBJ1-2; D remains ambiguous. V was clipped by 0 bases and J by 4 bases, with 10 bases between them. Germline CDR1 reads SGDLS; CDR2 reads YYNGEE. The length of the CDR3 is 14 residues. DNA of the CDR3: TGTGCCAGCAGCGTAGCTACCCTCGGCTATGGCTACACCTTC. Its protein product is CASSVATLGYGYTF.

The gene calls are TRBV5-1 and TRBJ2-3; 9 bases line up with TRBD1. CDR3 length equals 14 residues. J lost 1 base, V lost 8 bases, and 5 bases had no gene match. CDR1 and CDR2 (germline): SGHRS, YFSETQ. CDR3 in amino acids: CASQQGAGTDTQYF. The CDR3 DNA is TGCGCCAGTCAACAGGGGGCCGGCACAGATACGCAGTATTTT.

The chain has TRBV13 and TRBJ1-1; D gene uncertain. CDR1 and CDR2 (germline): PRHDT, FYEKMQ (reference sequence). The CDR3 is 12 amino acids. With 3 bases removed from V and 1 base from J, the gap between germline ends came to 3 bases. The CDR3 sequence is CASSLENTEAFF. In DNA, the CDR3 is TGTGCCAGCAGCTTGGAGAACACTGAAGCTTTCTTT.

The CDR3 here is CASRETGNYQETQYF. The CDR3 DNA reads TGTGCCAGCAGAGAAACAGGGAACTACCAAGAGACCCAGTACTTC. The chain carries TRBV7-2 and TRBJ2-5, with D perhaps matching TRBD1 (6 bases). Germline V lookup: CDR1 SGHTA, CDR2 FQGNSA. This CDR3 comprises 15 residues. The V end lost 6 bases, the J end lost 0 bases, and 14 bases lay between the germline ends.

V usage is TRBV2 and J usage is TRBJ1-2; D call uncertain. V lost 1 base, J lost 4 bases, and 4 bases lay in between. The CDR3 extends over 12 amino acids. From germline, CDR1 is SNHLY and CDR2 FYNNEI. The DNA for the CDR3 is TGTGCCAGCAGTGAAGGCAGCTATGGCTACACCTTC. Its translation is CASSEGSYGYTF.

J is TRBJ2-7 and V is TRBV24-1; D gene unclear. Germline loops: CDR1 KGHDR, CDR2 SFDVKD. The CDR3 is 14 amino acids. V was clipped by 1 base and J by 4 bases, with 10 bases between them. The DNA of the CDR3 is TGTGCCACCAGTGATTTAAGGTCGCTTTACGAGCAGTACTTC. Protein: CATSDLRSLYEQYF.

The chain is built from TRBV7-2 and TRBJ2-6; 7 bases are a match to TRBD1. Unmatched junction bases numbered 2, after V lost 4 bases and J lost 2 bases. Germline-derived CDR1 and CDR2 are SGHTA and FQGNSA. The CDR3 runs 15 residues. This chain's CDR3 is CASSYTGAGANVLTF. For the CDR3, the DNA is TGTGCCAGCAGCTATACAGGGGCTGGGGCCAACGTCCTGACTTTC.

The chain employs TRBV9 and TRBJ2-5; 12 positions match TRBD1. The CDR3 loop spans 16 amino acids. V shed 4 bases and J 4 bases; nucleotides not matched to a gene: 8. The germline gives CDR1 SGDLS, CDR2 YYNGEE. This chain's CDR3 is CASSNGGTGGLETQYF. The CDR3 DNA reads as TGTGCCAGCAGCAACGGCGGGACAGGGGGCCTAGAGACCCAGTACTTC.

CDR3 protein: CASSLEAGGWGTQYF. In DNA form, the CDR3 reads TGTGCCAGCAGCTTAGAGGCGGGAGGGTGGGGGACCCAGTACTTC. The chain recombines TRBV7-2 with TRBJ2-5, with 9 bases fitting TRBD2. J gave up 7 bases and V 1 base, and 7 bases lay outside the gene matches. The germline gives CDR1 SGHTA, CDR2 FQGNSA. The CDR3 is made up of 15 amino acids.

This chain uses TRBV2 with TRBJ2-6; TRBD1 aligns across 12 bases. The junction had 3 bases not matched to a gene; V was cut back by 4 bases and J by 2 bases. Per the germline V gene, CDR1 is SNHLY and CDR2 is FYNNEI. The CDR3 is made up of 17 amino acids. CDR3 residues: CASSAGQGAPGANVLTF. CDR3 nucleotides: TGTGCCAGCAGTGCGGGACAGGGGGCTCCTGGGGCCAACGTCCTGACTTTC.

This clone has just one count. The rearrangement uses TRBV7-9 and TRBJ1-2, with D perhaps TRBD1 (6 bases). CDR3 length: 15 residues. V was trimmed by 2 bases and J by 2 bases, leaving 12 bases between them. Germline lookup yields CDR1 SEHNR and CDR2 FQNEAQ (reference sequence). The CDR3 reads CASSLRGQGNYGYTF. Here the CDR3 DNA reads TGTGCCAGCAGCTTAAGAGGGCAGGGGAACTATGGCTACACCTTC.